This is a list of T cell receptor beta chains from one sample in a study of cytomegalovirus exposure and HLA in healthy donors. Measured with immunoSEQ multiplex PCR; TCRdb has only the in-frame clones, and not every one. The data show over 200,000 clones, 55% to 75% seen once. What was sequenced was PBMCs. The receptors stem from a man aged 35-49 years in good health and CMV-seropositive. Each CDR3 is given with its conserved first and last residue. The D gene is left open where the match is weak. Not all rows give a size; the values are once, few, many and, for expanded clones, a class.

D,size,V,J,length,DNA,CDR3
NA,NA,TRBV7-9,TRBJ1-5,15,TGTGCCAGCAGCTTAGATGGGCAGGGCGATCAGCCCCAGCATTTT,CASSLDGQGDQPQHF
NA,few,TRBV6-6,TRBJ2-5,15,TGTGCCAGCAGCCCTGGACCCAGGGCACGGGAGACCCAGTACTTC,CASSPGPRARETQYF
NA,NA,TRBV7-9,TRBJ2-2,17,TGTGCCAGCAGCCAAAGCCCCGGGACTGGACTGACCGGGGAGCTGTTTTTT,CASSQSPGTGLTGELFF
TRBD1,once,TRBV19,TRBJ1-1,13,TGTGCCAGTAGGGGACAGATGAACACTGAAGCTCTCTTT,CASRGQMNTEALF
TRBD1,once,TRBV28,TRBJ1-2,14,TGTGCCAGCAGTTCCCGGGACAGGGATGGTGGCTACACCTTC,CASSSRDRDGGYTF
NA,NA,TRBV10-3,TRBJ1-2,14,TGTGCCATCGGCGACCAGGGGTACGACTATGGCTACACCTTC,CAIGDQGYDYGYTF
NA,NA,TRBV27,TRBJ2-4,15,TGTGCCAGCAGGACTGCAGGGTATGCCAAAAACATTCAGTACTTC,CASRTAGYAKNIQYF
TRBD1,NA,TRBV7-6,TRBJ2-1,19,TGTGCCAGCAGCTTGTTATTGGACAGGGGCGTAAAAGACCCCAATGAGCAGTTCTTC,CASSLLLDRGVKDPNEQFF
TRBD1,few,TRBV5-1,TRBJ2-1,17,TGCGCCAGCAGCTCGCCGAGGGGGCAGGTATCCTACAATGAGCAGTTCTTC,CASSSPRGQVSYNEQFF
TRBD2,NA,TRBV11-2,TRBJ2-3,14,TGTGCCAGCAGCCTGGGGAGGGGCCCAGATACGCAGTATTTT,CASSLGRGPDTQYF
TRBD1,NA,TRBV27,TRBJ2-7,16,TGTGCCAGCAGTCCCGGTCCCTGGACAGGGTTTTACGAGCAGTACTTC,CASSPGPWTGFYEQYF
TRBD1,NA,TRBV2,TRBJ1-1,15,TGTGCCAGCAGGTTACAGGGGGCGACGAGCACTGAAGCTTTCTTT,CASRLQGATSTEAFF
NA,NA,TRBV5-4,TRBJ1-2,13,TGTGCCAGCAGCTTGATGGGCTTCTATGGCTACACCTTC,CASSLMGFYGYTF
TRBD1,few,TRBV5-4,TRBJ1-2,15,TGTGCCAGCAGCTCAGGGACAGCATCCCACTATGGCTACACCTTC,CASSSGTASHYGYTF
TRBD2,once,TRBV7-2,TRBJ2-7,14,TGTGCCAGCAGCCACGGGACTATCCCTAGCGAGCAGTACTTC,CASSHGTIPSEQYF
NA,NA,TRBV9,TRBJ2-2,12,TGTGCCAGCAGCGCGGGTCCCGGGGAGCTGTTTTTT,CASSAGPGELFF
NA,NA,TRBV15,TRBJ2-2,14,TGTGCCACCAGCAGAGGGCTGAACACCGGGGAGCTGTTTTTT,CATSRGLNTGELFF
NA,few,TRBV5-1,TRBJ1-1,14,TGCGCCAGCAGCTTGACAGGGACCTACACTGAAGCTTTCTTT,CASSLTGTYTEAFF
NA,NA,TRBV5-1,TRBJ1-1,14,TGCGCCAGCAGCTTGCCGGGGAAGAACACTGAAGCTTTCTTT,CASSLPGKNTEAFF
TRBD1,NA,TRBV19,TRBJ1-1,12,TGTGCCAGTCGACAGGGGAACGCTGAAGCTTTCTTT,CASRQGNAEAFF